These 6 T cell receptor beta chains came from one sample sequenced in a study of cytomegalovirus exposure and HLA in healthy donors (dated by TCRdb to about 2017). Library construction relied on the immunoSEQ multiplex PCR assay. A mixture of 60 forward primers for TCR Vbeta segments and 13 reverse primers for TCR Jbeta segments was used in the multiplex PCR. TCRdb obtained this table from immuneACCESS and retained in-frame rearrangements with V and J assigned. These tables miss some clones; where compared with another copy, unresolved V genes account for less than half of the shortfall, and the remainder is unexplained. The sample profile shows some 65,000 clones; almost 80% of them were found once. The top ten clonotypes cover 3% of the sample. Sequenced sample: PBMCs. The receptors were gathered from a girl between 10 and 17 years old in good health and CMV-seropositive.

The CDR3 DNA reads as TGTGCCAGCAGCTTGTCAGGGGTGTATGGAGAGACCCAGTACTTC. Translation gives CASSLSGVYGETQYF. The chain couples TRBV7-2 to TRBJ2-5; D might be TRBD1 (6 bases). The CDR3 runs 15 residues. The V end lost 3 bases, the J end lost 4 bases, and 15 bases lay between the germline ends. Germline-derived CDR1 and CDR2 are SGHTA and FQGNSA. Supplemented by reference TRBV7-2 and TRBJ2-5, the full variable domain reads GAGVSQSPSNKVTEKGKDVELRCDPISGHTALYWYRQSLGQGLEFLIYFQGNSAPDKSGLPSDRFSAERTGGSVSTLTIQRTQQEDSAVYLCASSLSGVYGETQYFGPGTRLLVL.

This rearrangement joins TRBV7-2 to TRBJ2-4, with 7 positions matching TRBD1. The CDR3 contains 14 residues. V shed 5 bases and J 5 bases; nucleotides not matched to a gene: 6. Germline V lookup: CDR1 SGHTA, CDR2 FQGNSA. CDR3 sequence (DNA): TGTGCCAGCAGCCAGGGACAGCTAGAAAACATTCAGTACTTC. Translating it yields CASSQGQLENIQYF. Looking up the rest from reference TRBV7-2 and TRBJ2-4 gives the full variable domain: GAGVSQSPSNKVTEKGKDVELRCDPISGHTALYWYRQSLGQGLEFLIYFQGNSAPDKSGLPSDRFSAERTGGSVSTLTIQRTQQEDSAVYLCASSQGQLENIQYFGAGTRLSVL.

A single count supports this clone. V usage is TRBV6-5 and J usage is TRBJ1-1, with D unresolved. V was pared by 0 bases and J by 10 bases, with 9 bases between. Germline CDR1 reads MNHEY; CDR2 reads SVGAGI. CDR3 size: 12 residues. Written as DNA, the CDR3 is TGTGCCAGCAGTTACTCCGCAACTCCAGCTTTCTTT. Translated: CASSYSATPAFF.

This chain connects TRBV7-2 to TRBJ1-5; D uncertain. The ends were cut back, 5 bases at V and 5 bases at J, with 13 bases in the middle. The CDR3 is 14 amino acids. CDR1 and CDR2 from the germline V gene are SGHTA and FQGNSA. CDR3 DNA: TGTGCCAGCAGCCCCGTGACCGGGGATCAGCCCCAGCATTTT. Residues: CASSPVTGDQPQHF.

This chain uses TRBV5-1 with TRBJ1-6; 9 bases are shared with TRBD1. V trimming: 4 bases; J trimming: 8 bases; junction bases outside the gene matches: 7. Germline CDR1 is SGHRS and CDR2 is YFSETQ. CDR3 length: 15 amino acids. The CDR3 spells CASSQITGGDSPLHF. For the CDR3, the DNA is TGCGCCAGCAGCCAAATAACAGGGGGCGATTCACCCCTCCACTTT.

The chain couples TRBV28 to TRBJ2-5; 8 nucleotides match TRBD2. CDR1 and CDR2 from the germline V gene are MDHEN and SYDVKM. This CDR3 contains 15 residues. J lost 3 bases, V lost 3 bases, and 6 bases had no gene match. The CDR3 nucleotides are TGTGCCAGCAGTTTCTCGCATAGCGGGGAAGAGACCCAGTACTTC. Protein sequence: CASSFSHSGEETQYF.